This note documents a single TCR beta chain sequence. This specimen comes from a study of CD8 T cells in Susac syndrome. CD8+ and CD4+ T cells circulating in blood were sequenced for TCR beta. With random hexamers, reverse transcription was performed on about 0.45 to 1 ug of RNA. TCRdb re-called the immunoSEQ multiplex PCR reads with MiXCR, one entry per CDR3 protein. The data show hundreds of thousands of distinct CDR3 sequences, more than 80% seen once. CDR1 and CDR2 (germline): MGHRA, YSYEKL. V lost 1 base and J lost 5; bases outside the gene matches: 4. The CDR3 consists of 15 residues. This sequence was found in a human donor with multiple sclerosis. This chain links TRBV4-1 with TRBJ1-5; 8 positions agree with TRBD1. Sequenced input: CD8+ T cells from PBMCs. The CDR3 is CASSQGAGGDQPQHF. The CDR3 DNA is TGCGCCAGCAGCCAAGGGGCAGGGGGCGATCAGCCCCAGCATTTT.